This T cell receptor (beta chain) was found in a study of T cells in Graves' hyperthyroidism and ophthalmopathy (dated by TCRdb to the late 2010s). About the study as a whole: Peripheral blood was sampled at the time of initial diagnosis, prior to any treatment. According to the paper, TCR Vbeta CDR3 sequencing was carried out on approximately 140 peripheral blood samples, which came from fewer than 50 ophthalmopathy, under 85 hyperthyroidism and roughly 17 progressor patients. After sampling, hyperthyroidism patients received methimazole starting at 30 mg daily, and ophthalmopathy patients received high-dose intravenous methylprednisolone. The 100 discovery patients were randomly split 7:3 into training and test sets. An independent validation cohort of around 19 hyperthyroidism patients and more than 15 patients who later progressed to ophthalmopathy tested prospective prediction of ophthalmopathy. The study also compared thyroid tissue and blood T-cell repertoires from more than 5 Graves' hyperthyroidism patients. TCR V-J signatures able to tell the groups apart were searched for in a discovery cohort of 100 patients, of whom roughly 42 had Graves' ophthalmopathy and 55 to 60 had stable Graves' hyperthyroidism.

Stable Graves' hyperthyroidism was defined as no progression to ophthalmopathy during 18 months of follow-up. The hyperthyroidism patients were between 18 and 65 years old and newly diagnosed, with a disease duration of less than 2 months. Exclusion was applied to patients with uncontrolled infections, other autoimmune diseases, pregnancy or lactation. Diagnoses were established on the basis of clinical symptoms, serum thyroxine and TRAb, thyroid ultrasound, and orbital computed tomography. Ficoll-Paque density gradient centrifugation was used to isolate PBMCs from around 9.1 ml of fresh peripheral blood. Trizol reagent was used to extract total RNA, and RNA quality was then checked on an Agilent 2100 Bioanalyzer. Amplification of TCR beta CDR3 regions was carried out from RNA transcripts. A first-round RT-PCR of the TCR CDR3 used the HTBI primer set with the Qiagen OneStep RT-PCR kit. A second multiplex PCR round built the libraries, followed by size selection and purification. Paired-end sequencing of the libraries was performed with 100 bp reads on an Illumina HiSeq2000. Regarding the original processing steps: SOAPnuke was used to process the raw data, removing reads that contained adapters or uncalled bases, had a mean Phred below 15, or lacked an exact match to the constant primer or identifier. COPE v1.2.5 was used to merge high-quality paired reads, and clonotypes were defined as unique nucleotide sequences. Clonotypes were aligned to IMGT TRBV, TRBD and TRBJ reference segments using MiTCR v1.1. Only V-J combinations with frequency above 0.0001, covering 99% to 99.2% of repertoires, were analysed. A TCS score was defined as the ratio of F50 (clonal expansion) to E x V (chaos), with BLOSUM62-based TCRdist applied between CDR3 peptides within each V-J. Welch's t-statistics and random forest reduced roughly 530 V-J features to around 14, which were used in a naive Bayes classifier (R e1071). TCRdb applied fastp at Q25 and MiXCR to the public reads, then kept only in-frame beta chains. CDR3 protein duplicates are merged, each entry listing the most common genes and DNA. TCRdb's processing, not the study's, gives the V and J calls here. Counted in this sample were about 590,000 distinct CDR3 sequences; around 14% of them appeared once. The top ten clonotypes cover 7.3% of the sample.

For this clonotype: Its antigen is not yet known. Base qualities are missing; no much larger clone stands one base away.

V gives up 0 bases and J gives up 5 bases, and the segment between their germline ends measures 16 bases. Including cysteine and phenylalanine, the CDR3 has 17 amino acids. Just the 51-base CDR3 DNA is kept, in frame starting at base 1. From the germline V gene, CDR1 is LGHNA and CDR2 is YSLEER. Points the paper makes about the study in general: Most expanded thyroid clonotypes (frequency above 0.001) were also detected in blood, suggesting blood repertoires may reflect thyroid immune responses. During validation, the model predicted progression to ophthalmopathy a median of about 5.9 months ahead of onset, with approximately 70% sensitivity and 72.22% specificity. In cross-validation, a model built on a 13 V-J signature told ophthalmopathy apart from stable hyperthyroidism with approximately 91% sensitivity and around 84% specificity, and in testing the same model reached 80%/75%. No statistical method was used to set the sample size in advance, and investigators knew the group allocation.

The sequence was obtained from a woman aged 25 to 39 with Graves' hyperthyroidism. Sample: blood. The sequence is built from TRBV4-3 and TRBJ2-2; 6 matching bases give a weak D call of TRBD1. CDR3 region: CASSQDGRQDLTGELFF. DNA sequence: TGCGCCAGCAGCCAAGATGGACGACAGGACCTAACCGGGGAGCTGTTTTTT.